This T cell receptor beta chain emerged from a study of cytomegalovirus exposure and HLA in healthy donors. The PCR was carried out with 60 Vbeta primers and 13 Jbeta primers. TCRdb's copy holds only in-frame clones and misses some; the assay was immunoSEQ multiplex PCR. The table has approximately 150,000 clones, roughly two thirds seen once. General study points: A later look showed TCR association rates differing by HLA locus, highest for DRB1 and lowest for HLA-C.

To note about this clone: The antigen remains unidentified.

This CDR3 has 15 residues. The V and J ends lost 1 base and 0 bases respectively, with 9 bases between them. CDR1 is MDHEN and CDR2 is SYDVKM in the germline V gene. The specimen sequenced was PBMCs. This clonotype originated in a middle-aged woman in good health and CMV-seropositive. The V and J genes are TRBV28 and TRBJ1-1; no clear D. The CDR3 DNA follows: TGTGCCAGCAGTTTATATCTATCGGTGAACACTGAAGCTTTCTTT. It translates to CASSLYLSVNTEAFF.